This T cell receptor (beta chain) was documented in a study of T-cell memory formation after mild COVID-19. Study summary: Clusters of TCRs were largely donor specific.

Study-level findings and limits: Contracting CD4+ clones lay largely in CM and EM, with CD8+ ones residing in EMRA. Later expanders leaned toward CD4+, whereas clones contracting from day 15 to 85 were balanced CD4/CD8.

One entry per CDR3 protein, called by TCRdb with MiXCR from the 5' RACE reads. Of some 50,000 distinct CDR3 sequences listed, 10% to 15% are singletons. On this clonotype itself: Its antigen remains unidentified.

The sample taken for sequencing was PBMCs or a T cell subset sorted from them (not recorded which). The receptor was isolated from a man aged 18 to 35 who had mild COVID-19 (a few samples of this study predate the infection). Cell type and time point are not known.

The CDR3 protein is CASSPREGRGAQHF. The CDR3 DNA sequence: TGTGCCAGCTCACCACGAGAGGGCCGTGGGGCCCAGCATTTT. This chain connects TRBV18 to TRBJ1-5; D gene unclear. The germline gives CDR1 KGHSH, CDR2 LQKENI. The germline V and J ends were trimmed by 1 base and 11 bases, with 15 bases remaining between them. The CDR3 sequence is 14 residues long.